One and the same sample provided the 16 T cell receptor beta chains below, sequenced in a study of shared clonotypes between healthy human individuals. Some clones are missing from TCRdb's copy, which holds only in-frame ones; the method was immunoSEQ multiplex PCR. The data contain 490,000 or so clones, 70% to 85% of them singletons. What was sequenced was PBMCs. These receptors were obtained from a woman aged 40 to 55 in good health. Some clones in this sample may be carry-over from other donors' samples.

The rearrangement uses TRBV27 and TRBJ2-2; 10 bases match TRBD1. The germline V gene encodes CDR1 MNHEY and CDR2 SMNVEV (reference sequence). The CDR3 consists of 16 residues. Losses at the gene ends were 2 bases for V and 1 base for J; bases not matched to a gene: 1. The DNA for the CDR3 is TGTGCCAGCAGTTTAAGGGACAGGGGGAACACCGGGGAGCTGTTTTTT. This gives the protein CASSLRDRGNTGELFF.

This clone appeared a few times. The chain carries TRBV7-2 and TRBJ2-5, with TRBD1 identical over 9 bases. The germline gives CDR1 SGHTA, CDR2 FQGNSA. This CDR3 region has 14 residues. V was clipped by 5 bases and J by 6 bases; unmatched bases: 7. CDR3 in DNA: TGTGCCAGCAGCAACACAGGGGGCAAAAAGACCCAGTACTTC. Protein product: CASSNTGGKKTQYF.

In the case of this clone: Other DNA sequences within the sample encode an identical CDR3. The gene calls are TRBV7-9 and TRBJ2-7, with D possibly being TRBD1 (5 bases). Deletions cut 3 bases from V and 3 bases from J, with 6 bases between. In germline, CDR1 is SEHNR, CDR2 FQNEAQ (reference sequence). The CDR3 consists of 12 residues. The CDR3 bases are TGTGCCAGCAGCTTGCAGGGCTACGAGCAGTACTTC. This gives the protein CASSLQGYEQYF.

As regards this clone: In the same sample, other DNA sequences code for this CDR3. The rearrangement joins TRBV18 to TRBJ1-2, with D perhaps matching TRBD1 (5 bases). Trimming stripped 4 bases from V and 4 bases from J, with 13 bases between. There are 14 residues in the CDR3. Germline assignment: CDR1 KGHSH and CDR2 LQKENI. This CDR3 is CASSLSGTAYGYTF. The CDR3 DNA follows: TGTGCCAGCTCACTGTCCGGGACGGCCTATGGCTACACCTTC.

This chain joins TRBV5-4 and TRBJ2-3; tentatively, D is TRBD2 (6 bases). V was trimmed by 6 bases and J by 0 bases, leaving 11 bases between them. CDR3 length equals 14 residues. Germline loops: CDR1 SGHNT, CDR2 YYREEE (reference sequence). The CDR3 protein is CASNPGTSTDTQYF. In nucleotides, the CDR3 is TGTGCCAGCAATCCTGGGACTAGCACAGATACGCAGTATTTT.

The chain is built from TRBV28 and TRBJ2-3, with 7 bases that match TRBD2. Unmatched junction bases numbered 5, after V lost 5 bases and J lost 3 bases. Germline V lookup: CDR1 MDHEN, CDR2 SYDVKM. The CDR3 extends over 14 amino acids. CDR3 loop: CASSLGGWTDTQYF. For the CDR3, the DNA is TGTGCCAGCAGTCTCGGGGGGTGGACAGATACGCAGTATTTT.

The chain has TRBV5-1 and TRBJ2-2; 13 bases fit TRBD2. V lost 6 bases and J lost 0; bases outside the gene matches: 5. Germline V gene sequence: CDR1 SGHRS, CDR2 YFSETQ. There are 17 residues in the CDR3. The CDR3 loop reads CASTKGLAGANTGELFF. The DNA for the CDR3 is TGCGCCAGCACCAAAGGACTAGCGGGAGCGAACACCGGGGAGCTGTTTTTT.

CDR3 protein: CAISDPTVTNEQFF. The DNA of the CDR3 is TGTGCCATCAGTGATCCGACCGTAACTAATGAGCAGTTCTTC. The chain has TRBV10-3 and TRBJ2-1; unclear D gene. This CDR3 comprises 14 residues. V lost 3 bases and J 7 bases, leaving 13 bases between the germline ends. Germline CDR1 ENHRY, CDR2 SYGVKD.

This clone was recorded once. This sequence joins TRBV7-8 and TRBJ2-1, with a possible D match to TRBD2 (5 bases). Germline V gene sequence: CDR1 SGHVS, CDR2 FQNEAQ. The V gene lost 5 bases and the J gene lost 2 bases, with 10 bases spanning the gap. The length of the CDR3 is 14 residues. CDR3: CASSPSGTYNEQFF. In DNA, the CDR3 is TGTGCCAGCAGCCCGAGCGGAACCTACAATGAGCAGTTCTTC.

This clone was counted between two and nine times. V and J are TRBV30 and TRBJ1-2, with D uncertain. CDR3 size: 12 residues. The V gene lost 2 bases and the J gene lost 2 bases, with 6 bases spanning the gap. Per the germline V gene, CDR1 is GTSNPN and CDR2 is SVGIG (reference sequence). CDR3 DNA sequence: TGTGCCTGGAGTTTACAGAACTATGGCTACACCTTC. Amino acid sequence: CAWSLQNYGYTF.

The chain uses TRBV18 and TRBJ2-7; 7 nucleotides match TRBD1. The CDR3 covers 15 residues. Trimming took 1 base from V and 0 from J; bases not matched to a gene: 3. Germline V CDR1 and CDR2: KGHSH, LQKENI. Here the CDR3 reads CASSPLSGGSYEQYF. For the CDR3, the DNA is TGTGCCAGCTCACCACTTTCAGGGGGCTCCTACGAGCAGTACTTC.

The table lists this clone with a few counts. The V gene is TRBV18, the J gene TRBJ1-1; TRBD1 might be the D (5 bases). CDR3 length equals 14 residues. Trimming pared 3 bases from V and 3 bases from J, leaving 11 bases between. CDR1 and CDR2 (germline): KGHSH, LQKENI. In DNA, the CDR3 is TGTGCCAGCTCACCGAATTTAGGGGACACTGAAGCTTTCTTT. Its translation: CASSPNLGDTEAFF.

The chain employs TRBV5-1 and TRBJ2-1; 11 bases match TRBD2. The CDR3 is made up of 15 amino acids. CDR1 is SGHRS, CDR2 YFSETQ, per germline. The J segment lost 5 bases and the V segment lost 2 bases, leaving 3 bases of the junction unmatched. The chain's CDR3 is CASSLLGLADNEQFF. Here the CDR3 DNA reads TGCGCCAGCAGCTTACTGGGACTAGCGGACAATGAGCAGTTCTTC.

The V gene is TRBV5-1, the J gene TRBJ2-7; TRBD2 matches at 7 bases. V gave up 2 bases and J gave up 6 bases; unmatched junction bases: 8. The CDR3 loop spans 14 amino acids. Germline CDR1 reads SGHRS; CDR2 reads YFSETQ. CDR3: CASSLAGSPLEQYF. As DNA, the CDR3 is TGCGCCAGCAGCTTAGCGGGATCCCCCCTCGAGCAGTACTTC.

The chain combines TRBV28 with TRBJ1-2, with D unresolved. V was clipped by 6 bases and J by 0 bases, with 23 bases between them. Germline CDR1 is MDHEN and CDR2 is SYDVKM. The length of the CDR3 is 18 residues. Written as DNA, the CDR3 is TGTGCCAGCAGCTTAGCTTATAGGACGGCTTATCCTAACTATGGCTACACCTTC. It specifies CASSLAYRTAYPNYGYTF.

This clone appeared a few times. The rearrangement links TRBV11-3 to TRBJ2-1; 7 nucleotides align to TRBD2. The V gene end was trimmed by 9 bases and the J gene end by 3 bases; junction bases not matched to a gene: 11. The CDR3 runs to 15 residues. From germline, CDR1 is SGHNT and CDR2 YENEEA. DNA of the CDR3: TGTGCCAGTTCACGACGGGGGGTCGGCTACAATGAGCAGTTCTTC. Translated, it gives CASSRRGVGYNEQFF.